This is a list of T cell receptor beta chains from one sample in a study of technical replicates of blood from a few donors. The repertoire was sequenced with immunoSEQ multiplex PCR; TCRdb's copy has only in-frame clones and lacks some. This repertoire shows more than 90,000 clones, nearly 97% found once; its top ten account for 0.2% to 0.25%. Sequencing was done on a sample of T cells isolated from PBMCs. Receptor source: a human donor in good health. Both conserved end residues are part of each CDR3. The D gene is left open where the match is weak. Clone size is stated in some rows and not others, as once, few, many or a class when expanded.

v_call: TRBV7-7; d_call: TRBD1; j_call: TRBJ2-3; clone_size: -; cdr3_aa: CASSRTGLQLDTQYF; cdr3_nt: TGTGCTAGCAGCCGGACAGGGCTACAATTGGATACGCAGTATTTT
v_call: TRBV2; d_call: -; j_call: TRBJ2-5; clone_size: few; cdr3_aa: CTSKTQYF; cdr3_nt: TGTACGAGTAAGACCCAGTACTTC
v_call: TRBV5-4; d_call: -; j_call: TRBJ2-7; clone_size: -; cdr3_aa: CASSFKTESYEQYF; cdr3_nt: TGTGCCAGCAGCTTTAAGACAGAGAGTTACGAGCAGTACTTC
v_call: TRBV15; d_call: -; j_call: TRBJ2-3; clone_size: -; cdr3_aa: CATSRDQGRGRDTQYF; cdr3_nt: TGTGCCACCAGCAGAGATCAGGGGCGCGGGCGGGATACGCAGTATTTT
v_call: TRBV4-2; d_call: -; j_call: TRBJ1-5; clone_size: -; cdr3_aa: CASSQQWEFVQPQHF; cdr3_nt: TGTGCCAGCAGCCAACAATGGGAGTTTGTTCAGCCCCAGCATTTT
v_call: TRBV6-1; d_call: TRBD2; j_call: TRBJ2-1; clone_size: once; cdr3_aa: CASSPLAGSYNEQFF; cdr3_nt: TGTGCCAGCAGTCCATTAGCGGGGTCCTACAATGAGCAGTTCTTC
v_call: TRBV10-1; d_call: TRBD1; j_call: TRBJ2-1; clone_size: -; cdr3_aa: CASGTGIYNEQFF; cdr3_nt: TGCGCCAGCGGGACAGGTATCTACAATGAGCAGTTCTTC
v_call: TRBV28; d_call: -; j_call: TRBJ2-1; clone_size: -; cdr3_aa: CASSLYNEQFF; cdr3_nt: TGTGCCAGCAGTCTCTACAATGAGCAGTTCTTC
v_call: TRBV11-2; d_call: -; j_call: TRBJ2-5; clone_size: -; cdr3_aa: CASSLAFQETQYF; cdr3_nt: TGTGCCAGCAGCTTAGCGTTCCAAGAGACCCAGTACTTC
v_call: TRBV4-2; d_call: TRBD2; j_call: TRBJ2-1; clone_size: -; cdr3_aa: CASSSMRLAGGNEQFF; cdr3_nt: TGTGCCAGCAGCAGTATGAGACTAGCGGGAGGAAATGAGCAGTTCTTC
v_call: TRBV10-1; d_call: -; j_call: TRBJ2-7; clone_size: -; cdr3_aa: CASSDGSSYEQYF; cdr3_nt: TGCGCCAGCAGTGACGGGAGCTCCTACGAGCAGTACTTC
v_call: TRBV7-7; d_call: TRBD2; j_call: TRBJ2-1; clone_size: -; cdr3_aa: CASSPRLAGGRDNEQFF; cdr3_nt: TGTGCTAGCAGCCCGAGGTTAGCGGGGGGGAGGGACAATGAGCAGTTCTTC
v_call: TRBV5-1; d_call: TRBD1; j_call: TRBJ2-7; clone_size: -; cdr3_aa: CASSSPGQVLYEQYF; cdr3_nt: TGCGCCAGCAGCTCACCGGGACAGGTCCTCTACGAGCAGTACTTC
v_call: TRBV2; d_call: TRBD1; j_call: TRBJ1-2; clone_size: -; cdr3_aa: CAGLRQGALYGYTF; cdr3_nt: TGTGCCGGACTTAGACAGGGGGCCCTCTATGGCTACACCTTC
v_call: TRBV5-1; d_call: -; j_call: TRBJ2-5; clone_size: -; cdr3_aa: CASSLEGQQETQYF; cdr3_nt: TGCGCCAGCAGCTTGGAAGGACAACAAGAGACCCAGTACTTC
v_call: TRBV5-1; d_call: -; j_call: TRBJ2-2; clone_size: -; cdr3_aa: CASSPEGLWNTGELFF; cdr3_nt: TGCGCCAGCAGCCCAGAGGGACTTTGGAACACCGGGGAGCTGTTTTTT
v_call: TRBV7-2; d_call: TRBD1; j_call: TRBJ1-4; clone_size: -; cdr3_aa: CASSFLSGGQKKLFF; cdr3_nt: TGTGCCAGCAGCTTCTTGTCAGGGGGACAGAAAAAACTGTTTTTT
v_call: TRBV11-3; d_call: -; j_call: TRBJ2-2; clone_size: -; cdr3_aa: CATKGTGELFF; cdr3_nt: TGTGCCACCAAGGGGACCGGGGAGCTGTTTTTT
v_call: TRBV2; d_call: TRBD2; j_call: TRBJ2-3; clone_size: -; cdr3_aa: CASSFPPLAVFSDTQYF; cdr3_nt: TGTGCCAGCAGTTTTCCTCCACTAGCGGTCTTTTCGGATACGCAGTATTTT
v_call: TRBV15; d_call: -; j_call: TRBJ2-2; clone_size: -; cdr3_aa: CATSPAGTRAGELFF; cdr3_nt: TGTGCCACCAGCCCGGCCGGGACAAGAGCCGGGGAGCTGTTTTTT
v_call: TRBV5-4; d_call: -; j_call: TRBJ1-1; clone_size: -; cdr3_aa: CASSLAGSEAFF; cdr3_nt: TGTGCCAGCAGCCTGGCGGGGAGTGAAGCTTTCTTT
v_call: TRBV4-1; d_call: -; j_call: TRBJ1-1; clone_size: -; cdr3_aa: CASSQEQQSNTEAFF; cdr3_nt: TGCGCCAGCAGCCAAGAACAGCAATCAAACACTGAAGCTTTCTTT
v_call: TRBV29-1; d_call: -; j_call: TRBJ2-1; clone_size: -; cdr3_aa: CSAAIGFRAYNEQFF; cdr3_nt: TGCAGCGCCGCCATCGGATTTCGGGCCTACAATGAGCAGTTCTTC
v_call: TRBV4-1; d_call: -; j_call: TRBJ2-2; clone_size: -; cdr3_aa: CASSQGGLGELFF; cdr3_nt: TGCGCCAGCAGCCAAGGTGGGCTCGGGGAGCTGTTTTTT
v_call: TRBV9; d_call: -; j_call: TRBJ2-7; clone_size: once; cdr3_aa: CASSVDPQRYEQYF; cdr3_nt: TGTGCCAGCAGCGTAGACCCTCAGCGGTACGAGCAGTACTTC
v_call: TRBV9; d_call: -; j_call: TRBJ1-1; clone_size: few; cdr3_aa: CASSVTQGNTEAFF; cdr3_nt: TGTGCCAGCAGCGTAACTCAGGGGAACACTGAAGCTTTCTTT
v_call: TRBV28; d_call: -; j_call: TRBJ1-3; clone_size: once; cdr3_aa: CASSLSSAGNTIYF; cdr3_nt: TGTGCCAGCAGTTTATCGTCGGCTGGAAACACCATATATTTT
v_call: TRBV2; d_call: TRBD2; j_call: TRBJ2-1; clone_size: -; cdr3_aa: CASGAGVGNEQFF; cdr3_nt: TGTGCCAGCGGTGCGGGAGTTGGAAATGAGCAGTTCTTC
v_call: TRBV13; d_call: TRBD1; j_call: TRBJ2-1; clone_size: -; cdr3_aa: CASSSTGTAYNEQFF; cdr3_nt: TGTGCCAGCAGCTCAACCGGGACAGCCTACAATGAGCAGTTCTTC
v_call: TRBV7-2; d_call: TRBD2; j_call: TRBJ2-2; clone_size: -; cdr3_aa: CASSRSGNRELFF; cdr3_nt: TGTGCCAGCAGCCGCAGCGGGAACCGGGAGCTGTTTTTT